These 7 T cell receptor beta chains were sequenced from one sample in a study of blood T cell repertoires in COVID-19. Data came from immunoSEQ multiplex PCR; TCRdb stores just in-frame clones and leaves some out. The sample holds a few hundred thousand clones; approximately 88% are singletons and the top ten take 0.95% to 1.5%. Specimen: PBMCs or T cells enriched from blood (not recorded which). The receptors originated from a woman in her 40s with acute COVID-19.

This sequence joins TRBV11-2 and TRBJ2-1, with 7 bases aligning to TRBD2. This CDR3 spans 15 amino acids. In germline, CDR1 is SGHAT, CDR2 FQNNGV. Trimming removed 5 bases from V and 3 bases from J; junction bases left unmatched: 7. The CDR3 is CASSLMRGNYNEQFF. The CDR3 nucleotides are TGTGCCAGCAGCCTCATGCGGGGGAACTACAATGAGCAGTTCTTC.

The chain uses TRBV6-2 or TRBV6-3 and TRBJ2-1; 7 nucleotides align to TRBD2. CDR3 length equals 15 residues. After removal of 2 bases from V and 3 bases from J, the junction contained 4 bases not matched to a gene. Germline V gene data show CDR1 as MNHEY and CDR2 as SVGEGT. CDR3 loop: CASSYGDYIYNEQFF. CDR3 coding DNA: TGTGCCAGCAGTTACGGGGACTACATCTACAATGAGCAGTTCTTC.

This clone was seen more than once but under ten times. The rearrangement links TRBV7-8 to TRBJ2-2; D might be TRBD1 (6 bases). CDR3 size: 18 residues. The germline V gene encodes CDR1 SGHVS and CDR2 FQNEAQ. The ends were cut back, 0 bases at V and 1 base at J, with 15 bases in the middle. The CDR3 here is CASSLAASWGQNTGELFF. The CDR3 DNA sequence: TGTGCCAGCAGCTTAGCAGCTAGTTGGGGACAGAACACCGGGGAGCTGTTTTTT.

This clone was seen a single time. The chain couples TRBV29-1 to TRBJ1-3; maybe TRBD1 (5 bases). There are 14 residues in the CDR3. The ends were cut back, 6 bases at V and 0 bases at J, with 12 bases in the middle. Germline V lookup: CDR1 SQVTM, CDR2 ANQGSEA. The CDR3 sequence: CSVSGGFSGNTIYF. As DNA, the CDR3 is TGCAGCGTCTCCGGGGGGTTCTCTGGAAACACCATATATTTT.

The genes are TRBV3-1 (or the pseudogene TRBV3-2) and TRBJ2-1; possible D gene TRBD2, 5 bases. Trimming removed 1 base at V and 12 bases at J, with 13 bases between. There are 13 residues in the CDR3. Germline CDR1 is LGHDT and CDR2 is YNNKEL (reference sequence). The CDR3 reads CASSQGRGHRQFF. DNA for the CDR3: TGTGCCAGCAGCCAAGGACGGGGTCATCGGCAGTTCTTC.

V gene TRBV19 combines with J gene TRBJ2-5; weak D call: TRBD1 (5 bases). The CDR3 contains 13 residues. Germline assignment: CDR1 LNHDA and CDR2 SQIVND (reference sequence). Trimming took 8 bases from V and 1 from J, leaving 11 bases between them. The CDR3 region has the DNA TGTGCCAGTGGGCAGGGAAGCCAAGAGACCCAGTACTTC. Translation gives CASGQGSQETQYF.

The chain links TRBV5-6 to TRBJ2-7; no definite D call. The V and J ends lost 4 bases and 4 bases respectively, with 9 bases between them. The CDR3 length is 12 residues. Germline values: CDR1 SGHDT, CDR2 YYEEEE. CDR3 DNA: TGTGCCAGCAGCCCGTCCCTTTACGAGCAGTACGTC. It encodes CASSPSLYEQYV.